The TCR beta chain under discussion was sequenced for a study of OX40 agonist ivuxolimab in advanced cancers. For the study at large: The study reported partial responses in three patients: one hepatocellular carcinoma, two cutaneous melanoma.

The study, taken as a whole, reports: Low normalized clonal expansion also occurred in some nonresponding patients.

V was shortened by 7 bases and J by 12 bases, with 12 bases between the two germline ends. This CDR3 has 11 amino acids. Germline assignment: CDR1 MNHNS and CDR2 SASEGT. If patients had autoimmune disease history or systemic immunosuppression, they were excluded. Sampled blood was obtained at baseline, cycle 4 day 1, and cycle 7 day 1. A word on this clone: Antigen: not known.

Sequencing used immunoSEQ multiplex PCR; TCRdb keeps in-frame clones, though not all of them. Here the sample spans over 40,000 clones, roughly 90% being singletons. This receptor was taken from an adult with an advanced solid tumor such as melanoma, head and neck, liver or kidney cancer. V usage is TRBV6-1 and J usage is TRBJ1-4; a weak D match, TRBD1 (6 bases). The specimen was CD4+ or CD8+ T cells sorted from blood, collected in a trial of the OX40 agonist ivuxolimab. CDR3 region: CASTRGGQLFF. The CDR3 nucleotides are TGTGCCAGCACCCGGGGGGGGCAACTGTTTTTT.